This entry is about one T cell receptor (beta chain). Its antigen is undetermined. Constant-segment primers and 5'RACE yielded cDNA libraries for TCR alpha and TCR beta, each carrying sample barcodes and UMIs. From the 5' RACE reads, TCRdb called clonotypes with MiXCR, one entry per CDR3 protein. The sample holds 300,000 to 350,000 distinct CDR3 sequences, around 13% seen once. The data derive from a study of T-cell memory formation after mild COVID-19. Study background: Largely donor-specific TCR clusters were found. Study results and limitations: Clones shrinking from day 15 to 85 showed even CD4/CD8 mixes; later expanders tilted CD4+. Researchers report contracting CD4+ clones mostly in CM and EM, with CD8+ clones in EMRA.

From germline, CDR1 is MGHDK and CDR2 SYGVNS. Trimming left V 6 bases short and J 4 bases short, with 18 bases between. This CDR3 comprises 15 residues. Sequencing was performed on PBMCs or a T cell subset sorted from them (not recorded which). The chain has TRBV25-1 and TRBJ2-5; D is ambiguous. The clonotype originates from a young man who had mild COVID-19 (a few samples of this study predate the infection). Cell type and time point are not known. The CDR3 loop reads CASSVTIPVLETQYF. Here the CDR3 DNA reads TGTGCCAGCAGCGTAACAATTCCGGTTTTAGAGACCCAGTACTTC.